The 30 T cell receptor beta chains reported below all come from one sample, sequenced in a study of T cells in Graves' hyperthyroidism and ophthalmopathy (dated by TCRdb to the late 2010s). Library generation was performed with multiplex PCR. Sequencer: Illumina HiSeq 2000. The TCR beta CDR3 regions were amplified from the RNA transcripts. The first round of RT-PCR for the TCR CDR3 was performed with the HTBI primer set and the Qiagen OneStep RT-PCR kit. TCRdb reanalyzed the raw reads on its own, using fastp at Q25 for trimming and MiXCR for clone calling, and kept in-frame beta chains. Entries that share a CDR3 protein sequence are merged under the most common genes and DNA. The sample includes a few hundred thousand distinct CDR3 sequences, with less than 20% observed a single time. The ten largest clones add up to 28% of the sample. Sequences were obtained from blood. All receptors come from a woman aged 18-29 years with Graves' hyperthyroidism that later progressed to Graves' ophthalmopathy.

The sample holds many counts of this clonotype. The J gene is TRBJ2-1, the V gene TRBV7-8; no clear D gene. Germline assignment: CDR1 SGHVS and CDR2 FQNEAQ. The V and J ends lost 6 bases and 0 bases respectively, with 12 bases between them. The CDR3 extends over 15 amino acids. In DNA form, the CDR3 reads TGTGCCAGCAGGGATACATCCTTCTCCTACAATGAGCAGTTCTTC. It is translated as CASRDTSFSYNEQFF.

This clonotype occurred a few times. With a much larger clone just one base away, this may be a read error. This chain connects TRBV5-1 to TRBJ1-2; no clear D. Germline CDR1 is SGHRS and CDR2 is YFSETQ. V gave up 7 bases and J gave up 4 bases, with 23 bases separating them. The CDR3 extends over 16 amino acids. CDR3 bases: TGCGCCAGCGGCCGGGAGATCCGGACTACCTTCTATGGCTACACCTTC. Translating it yields CASGREIRTTFYGYTF.

This chain's CDR3 is CASSQASREETQYF. CDR3 DNA: TGTGCCAGCTCACAGGCCTCCAGGGAAGAGACCCAGTACTTC. V is TRBV18 and J is TRBJ2-5, with D tentatively TRBD1 (5 bases). V dropped 4 bases and J dropped 3 bases, with 12 bases sitting between them. The CDR3 contains 14 residues. The germline V gene encodes CDR1 KGHSH and CDR2 LQKENI.

With respect to this clonotype: With a much larger clone just one base away, this may be a read error. V usage is TRBV3-1 and J usage is TRBJ1-1; 12 bases match TRBD1. The CDR3 spans 14 residues. Germline loops: CDR1 LGHDT, CDR2 YNNKEL (reference sequence). The chain's CDR3 is CASRGTGGGTEGFF. The CDR3, as DNA: TGTGCCAGCAGAGGGACAGGGGGCGGGACTGAAGGTTTCTTT.

Regarding this clonotype: Being one base from a much bigger clone, this may be a read error. The chain has TRBV6-1 and TRBJ2-1, with 9 bases aligning to TRBD2. This CDR3 has 15 amino acids. CDR1 MNHNS and CDR2 SASEGT come from the germline V gene. The CDR3 bases are TGTGCCAGCAGTGAATATGCGGGAGGGACCCATGAGCAGTCCTTC. Translated, it gives CASSEYAGGTHEQSF.

This clonotype was observed a handful of times. The chain is built from TRBV20-1 and TRBJ2-5, with TRBD2 matching over 10 bases. Germline CDR1 and CDR2: DFQATT and SNEGSKA (reference sequence). This CDR3 region has 14 residues. V trimming: 2 bases; J trimming: 3 bases; junction bases outside the gene matches: 3. The CDR3 DNA follows: TGCAGTGCTAGACGCCTAGCGGGAGAAGAGACCCAGTACTTC. This encodes CSARRLAGEETQYF.

There are many counts of this clonotype. V and J are TRBV24-1 and TRBJ2-1; D is possibly TRBD1 or TRBD2 (6 bases each). CDR1 and CDR2 (germline): KGHDR, SFDVKD. V lost 6 bases and J 4 bases, leaving 18 bases between the germline ends. The CDR3 is 16 amino acids. The CDR3 region is CATSTLEGGLYNEQFF. CDR3 DNA: TGTGCCACCAGTACTCTAGAGGGGGGCCTATACAATGAGCAGTTCTTC.

The J gene is TRBJ1-1, the V gene TRBV3-1; perhaps TRBD1 as D (5 bases). The CDR3 loop spans 14 amino acids. V shed 0 bases and J shed 4 bases, with 9 bases lying between them. The V gene's germline CDR1 is LGHDT and CDR2 YNNKEL (reference sequence). The CDR3 here is CASSQDGGATEAFF. The CDR3 nucleotides are TGTGCCAGCAGCCAAGATGGAGGGGCCACTGAAGCTTTCTTT. Full variable domain (rest looked up from reference TRBV3-1 and TRBJ1-1): DTAVSQTPKYLVTQMGNDKSIKCEQNLGHDTMYWYKQDSKKFLKIMFSYNNKELIINETVPNRFSPKSPDKAHLNLHINSLELGDSAVYFCASSQDGGATEAFFGQGTRLTVV.

This clonotype was recorded at least ten times. CDR3 DNA: TGTGCCAGCAGTTACGGGTTCGCGGACCGCCTCTCCTACGAGCAGTACTTC. It specifies CASSYGFADRLSYEQYF. This rearrangement joins TRBV6-2 or TRBV6-3 to TRBJ2-7; D gene unclear. Trimming shortened V by 2 bases and J by 0 bases, and 17 bases separated the two germline ends. CDR1 and CDR2 (germline): MNHEY, SVGEGT. This CDR3 has 17 amino acids.

This clonotype was detected many times. The chain links TRBV6-1 to TRBJ1-5; D is uncertain. Germline CDR1 and CDR2: MNHNS and SASEGT. The CDR3 loop spans 13 amino acids. V lost 6 bases and J lost 0, with 6 bases in between. CDR3 sequence (DNA): TGTGCCAGCAGACCACTTAGCAATCAGCCCCAGCATTTT. Translating gives CASRPLSNQPQHF.

There are many counts of this clonotype. Here the CDR3 DNA reads TGTGCCAGCAGCCTCCTCGGCGGGAGGGACCAAGAGACCCAGTACTTC. Translating gives CASSLLGGRDQETQYF. V is TRBV7-9 and J is TRBJ2-5; 9 positions match TRBD2. Germline CDR1 is SEHNR and CDR2 is FQNEAQ (reference sequence). The J segment lost 0 bases and the V segment lost 5 bases, leaving 7 bases of the junction unmatched. The CDR3 runs to 16 residues.

This clonotype was seen a handful of times. The V gene is TRBV4-1, the J gene TRBJ2-5; 7 nucleotides match TRBD1. Trimming removed 3 bases from V and 2 bases from J; junction bases left unmatched: 6. This CDR3 is built from 15 residues. Germline V gene lookup returns CDR1 MGHRA and CDR2 YSYEKL. CDR3 residues: CASSQRTGGQETQYF. Written as DNA, the CDR3 is TGCGCCAGCAGCCAGAGGACAGGTGGACAAGAGACCCAGTACTTC.

The chain couples TRBV12-3 or TRBV12-4 to TRBJ2-7; D might be TRBD2 (6 bases). V lost 5 bases and J lost 5, with 10 bases in between. The CDR3 totals 12 residues. The CDR3 nucleotides are TGTGCCAGCAGTCGGGGGTTGGACGAGCAGTACTTC. This gives the protein CASSRGLDEQYF.

This clonotype was detected ten times or more. The chain employs TRBV20-1 and TRBJ2-1, with TRBD2 identical over 11 bases. CDR1 and CDR2 (germline): DFQATT, SNEGSKA (reference sequence). The CDR3 has 14 residues. V lost 4 bases to trimming and J lost 2 bases; unmatched junction nucleotides: 1. The CDR3 DNA reads TGCAGTGCTAAACTAGCGGGGGCCTACAATGAGCAGTTCTTC. Translating gives CSAKLAGAYNEQFF.

This rearrangement joins TRBV20-1 to TRBJ2-1, with TRBD1 matching 8 bases. Germline CDR1 reads DFQATT; CDR2 reads SNEGSKA (reference sequence). The CDR3 consists of 13 residues. Unmatched junction bases numbered 8, after V lost 2 bases and J lost 11 bases. The CDR3 bases are TGCAGTGCTAGACTTTTACAGGGGGTAAAGCAGTTCTTC. It encodes CSARLLQGVKQFF.

This clonotype was counted ten times or more. This chain's CDR3 is CASNYDFKSYEQYF. CDR3 bases: TGTGCCAGCAACTATGACTTTAAATCCTACGAGCAGTACTTC. This sequence joins TRBV28 and TRBJ2-7; no firm D call. V lost 7 bases, J lost 1 base, and 14 bases lay in between. From germline, CDR1 is MDHEN and CDR2 SYDVKM. The CDR3 extends over 14 amino acids.

This clonotype was seen ten or more times. This chain uses TRBV27 with TRBJ2-7; 7 nucleotides agree with TRBD2. This CDR3 comprises 14 residues. In germline, CDR1 is MNHEY, CDR2 SMNVEV (reference sequence). Losses at the gene ends were 1 base for V and 6 bases for J; bases not matched to a gene: 6. In nucleotides, the CDR3 is TGTGCCAGCAGTTTATTGCGGGAGAGGCGCGAGCAGTACTTC. This gives the protein CASSLLRERREQYF.

A word on this clonotype: It may be a read error: a sequence one base away is much more abundant. V usage is TRBV3-1 and J usage is TRBJ2-1; possibly TRBD2 for D (6 bases). The CDR3 length is 17 residues. Trimming cost V 4 bases and J 8 bases, with 24 bases left between them. Germline values: CDR1 LGHDT, CDR2 YNNKEL (reference sequence). CDR3 sequence (DNA): TGTGCCAGCAGCCCCCAACCGACTAGGTCCATGTACCATGAGCAGTTCTTC. Its protein is CASSPQPTRSMYHEQFF.

This clonotype was seen only a few times. The chain links TRBV5-6 to TRBJ2-2; D remains ambiguous. Per germline, CDR1 SGHDT and CDR2 YYEEEE. This CDR3 is 16 amino acids long. The V gene lost 2 bases and the J gene lost 1 base, with 12 bases spanning the gap. CDR3 region: CASSLVPDWNTGELFF. For the CDR3, the DNA is TGTGCCAGCAGCTTAGTCCCCGATTGGAACACCGGGGAGCTGTTTTTT.

This clonotype was recorded a few times. This chain links TRBV11-2 with TRBJ2-4; unclear D gene. Germline CDR1 is SGHAT and CDR2 is FQNNGV. This CDR3 is 16 amino acids long. The ends were cut back, 4 bases at V and 6 bases at J, with 19 bases in the middle. CDR3 DNA sequence: TGTGCCAGCAGCTCCCGGGTCTCCCCGTTGGGAAACATTCAGTACTTC. Translated: CASSSRVSPLGNIQYF.

J is TRBJ2-3 and V is TRBV6-1; 7 bases agree with TRBD1. CDR1 MNHNS and CDR2 SASEGT come from the germline V gene. V lost 3 bases, J lost 5 bases, and 2 bases stayed unmatched. The CDR3 is 13 amino acids. CDR3 bases: TGTGCCAGCAGTGAGACAGGGTTAGATACGCAGTATTTT. Amino acid sequence: CASSETGLDTQYF.

There are many counts of this clonotype. The chain is built from TRBV20-1 and TRBJ2-1; D unclear. The CDR3 consists of 12 residues. V was trimmed by 6 bases and J by 7 bases, leaving 13 bases between them. Germline CDR1 is DFQATT and CDR2 is SNEGSKA (reference sequence). CDR3 DNA: TGCAGTGCCTCGACGCTGGATAATGAGCAGTTCTTC. This sequence encodes CSASTLDNEQFF.

This clonotype showed up just once. This chain's CDR3 is CASTLYRPRDSYTDTQYF. CDR3 nucleotide sequence: TGTGCCAGCACCCTCTACCGACCCCGGGACAGCTACACAGATACGCAGTATTTT. The chain links TRBV2 to TRBJ2-3; TRBD1 matches 7 bases. The CDR3 sequence is 18 residues long. The ends lost 7 bases at V and 2 bases at J; junction bases unmatched: 18. Germline V gene sequence: CDR1 SNHLY, CDR2 FYNNEI.

The DNA for the CDR3 is TGTGCCAGCAGCCAGGGGGTCGCAACTAATGAAAAACTGTTTTTT. Translation gives CASSQGVATNEKLFF. V and J are TRBV4-2 and TRBJ1-4, with D possibly matching TRBD1 (5 bases). Germline values: CDR1 LGHNA, CDR2 YNFKEQ. The CDR3 runs to 15 residues. The V gene lost 3 bases and the J gene lost 0 bases, with 8 bases spanning the gap.

The chain couples TRBV27 to TRBJ2-1, with 16 bases identical to TRBD2. The CDR3 extends over 17 amino acids. Looked up from germline, CDR1 is MNHEY and CDR2 is SMNVEV (reference sequence). Trimming removed 5 bases from V and 4 bases from J; junction bases left unmatched: 5. CDR3 residues: CASSLGTSGRVYNEQFF. The CDR3 DNA reads as TGTGCCAGCAGTCTAGGGACTAGCGGGAGGGTTTACAATGAGCAGTTCTTC.

This clonotype showed up just a few times. This chain joins TRBV4-1 and TRBJ2-2; the D gene could be TRBD1 or TRBD2 (5 bases each). CDR1 MGHRA and CDR2 YSYEKL come from the germline V gene. Trimming removed 0 bases at V and 4 bases at J, with 9 bases between. This CDR3 spans 15 amino acids. The CDR3 DNA reads as TGCGCCAGCAGCCAAGAGTCGAGGGGCACCGGGGAGCTGTTTTTT. Translated: CASSQESRGTGELFF.

This clonotype was recorded at least ten times. This chain connects TRBV24-1 to TRBJ2-3; the match to TRBD2 covers 9 bases. Trimming took 2 bases from V and 2 from J; bases not matched to a gene: 4. Germline loops: CDR1 KGHDR, CDR2 SFDVKD. This CDR3 contains 16 residues. This chain's CDR3 is CATSDSAGGYTDTQYF. CDR3 DNA sequence: TGTGCCACCAGTGATTCCGCGGGAGGGTACACAGATACGCAGTATTTT.

This chain links TRBV7-3 with TRBJ1-2; no clear D. V was cut by 1 base and J by 6 bases, with 12 bases left in between. The germline V gene has CDR1 SGHTA and CDR2 FQGTGA. CDR3 length: 14 amino acids. The CDR3 reads CASSLKGPTDGYTF. The CDR3 DNA reads TGTGCCAGCAGCTTAAAGGGCCCCACGGATGGCTACACCTTC.

V and J are TRBV27 and TRBJ2-1; TRBD1 aligns across 7 bases. The germline V gene encodes CDR1 MNHEY and CDR2 SMNVEV (reference sequence). The V gene end was trimmed by 2 bases and the J gene end by 8 bases; junction bases not matched to a gene: 6. This CDR3 has 14 amino acids. CDR3 amino acids: CASSLRKGADEQFF. Written as DNA, the CDR3 is TGTGCCAGCAGTTTAAGGAAGGGGGCGGATGAGCAGTTCTTC.

This clonotype was observed a few times. In DNA form, the CDR3 reads TGTGCCAGCAGTGACTCGACGGTCCATACGCAGTATTTT. Translation gives CASSDSTVHTQYF. This chain joins TRBV6-4 and TRBJ2-3; D is undetermined. The V gene's germline CDR1 is MRHNA and CDR2 SNTAGT. The CDR3 length is 13 residues. Trimming removed 0 bases from V and 7 bases from J, with 8 bases in between.